This TCR beta chain was recorded in a study of shared clonotypes between healthy human individuals. Notes on the study in general: Collection of samples was limited to blood; tissue repertoires likely differ. The naive CD4 repertoires of a handful of donors were compared, and around 5.1% of clonotypes were shared.

For every subset, genomic DNA was evenly distributed across several immunoSEQ plates. Profiling relied on immunoSEQ multiplex PCR, and the TCRdb table lists in-frame clones only, not all of them. The sample includes some 500,000 clones, roughly 95% of them seen just once. This CDR3 has 12 amino acids. V lost 1 base and J lost 5, with 8 bases in between. CDR1 is SQVTM, CDR2 ANQGSEA, per germline. As regards this clone: As yet, its antigen is unknown.

Sequenced sample: naive CD4+ T cells sorted from blood. Subset: CD45RA+ positively selected. The source is a woman aged 25 to 39 in good health. The chain combines TRBV29-1 with TRBJ2-5; D unclear. CDR3 region: CSVEVRLETQYF. DNA of the CDR3: TGCAGCGTTGAAGTTAGGCTTGAGACCCAGTACTTC.